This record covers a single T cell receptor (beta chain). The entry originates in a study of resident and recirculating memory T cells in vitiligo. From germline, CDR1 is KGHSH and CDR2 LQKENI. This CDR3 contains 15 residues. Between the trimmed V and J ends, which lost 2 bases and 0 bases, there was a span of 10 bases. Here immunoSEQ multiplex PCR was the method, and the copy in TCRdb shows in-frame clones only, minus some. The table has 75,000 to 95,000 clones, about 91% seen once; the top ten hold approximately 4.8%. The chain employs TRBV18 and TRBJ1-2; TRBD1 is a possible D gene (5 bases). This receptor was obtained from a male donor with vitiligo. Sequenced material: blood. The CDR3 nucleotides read TGTGCCAGCTCACCAACGACAGATCCTAACTATGGCTACACCTTC. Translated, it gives CASSPTTDPNYGYTF. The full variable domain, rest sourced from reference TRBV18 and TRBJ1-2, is NAGVMQNPRHLVRRRGQEARLRCSPMKGHSHVYWYRQLPEEGLKFMVYLQKENIIDESGMPKERFSAEFPKEGPSILRIQQVVRGDSAAYFCASSPTTDPNYGYTFGSGTRLTVV.